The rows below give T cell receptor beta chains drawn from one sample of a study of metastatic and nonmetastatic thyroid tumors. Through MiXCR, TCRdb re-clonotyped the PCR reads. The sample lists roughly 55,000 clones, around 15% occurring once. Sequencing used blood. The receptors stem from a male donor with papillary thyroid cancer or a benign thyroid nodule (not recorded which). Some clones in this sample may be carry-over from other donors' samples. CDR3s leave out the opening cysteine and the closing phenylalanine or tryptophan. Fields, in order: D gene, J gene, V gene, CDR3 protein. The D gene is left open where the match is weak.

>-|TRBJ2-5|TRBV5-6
ASSPRVETQY
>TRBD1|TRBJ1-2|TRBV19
ASIDRGTGSGYT
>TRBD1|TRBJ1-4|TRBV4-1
ASRPSGTGGEKLF
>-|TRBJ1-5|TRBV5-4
ASSLLRAGLDLMGNQPQH
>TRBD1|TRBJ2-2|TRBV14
ASSHMAPGQGFAGELF
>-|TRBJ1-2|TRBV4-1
ASSKNREPNYGYT
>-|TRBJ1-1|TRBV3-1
ASSERTEAF
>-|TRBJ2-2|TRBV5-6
ASSAAFNTGDLF
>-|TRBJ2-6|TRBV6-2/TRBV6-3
ASSYASGANVLT
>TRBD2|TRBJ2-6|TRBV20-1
SALGLAGGSSGANVLT
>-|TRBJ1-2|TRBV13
ASSLLLTPANYGYT
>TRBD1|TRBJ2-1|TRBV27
ASSQQGAPVNEQF
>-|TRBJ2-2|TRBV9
ASSASSGPTGELF
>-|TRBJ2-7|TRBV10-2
ASSEGYEQY
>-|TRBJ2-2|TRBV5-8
ASSPGRGELF
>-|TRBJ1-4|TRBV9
ASSVEGSPNEKLF
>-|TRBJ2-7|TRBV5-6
ASSSLRQGSTYEQY
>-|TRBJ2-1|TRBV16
ASSQWASGVTEGGHEQF
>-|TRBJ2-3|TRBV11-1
ASSLDRGTDTQY
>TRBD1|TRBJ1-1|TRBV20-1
SALEGQGRSEAF
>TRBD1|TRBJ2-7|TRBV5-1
ASSRGTGESYEQY
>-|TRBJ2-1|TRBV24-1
ATSAGPRLF
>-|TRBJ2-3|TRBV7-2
ASSFGGSSTDTQY
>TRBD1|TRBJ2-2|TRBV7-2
ASSQQGTGELF
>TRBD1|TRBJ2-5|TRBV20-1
SARGTGETQY
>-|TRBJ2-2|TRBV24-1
ATSKPGASTGELF
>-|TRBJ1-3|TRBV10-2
ASSEPGQSSGNTIY
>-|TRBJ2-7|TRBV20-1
SASLGATSYEQY
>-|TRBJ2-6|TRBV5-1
ASSFYARGPSGANVLT
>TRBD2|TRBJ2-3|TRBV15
AASRDLAGGRTDTQY
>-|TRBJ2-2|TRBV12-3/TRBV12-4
ASSQTYLPGELF
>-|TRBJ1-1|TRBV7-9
ASSGDTPNTEAF
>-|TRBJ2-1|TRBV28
ASSLGGSGRHEQF
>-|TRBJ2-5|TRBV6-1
ASSSLSGCAKTQY
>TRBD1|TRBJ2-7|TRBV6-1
ASSPDRSSYEQY